These 10 T cell receptor beta chains were sequenced from one sample in a study of shared clonotypes between healthy human individuals. Generated by immunoSEQ multiplex PCR, the TCRdb table keeps only in-frame clones and is missing some. The sample lists about 460,000 clones, about 74% seen once, with more than 10% in the top ten. The sample comprised PBMCs. The receptors were gathered from a woman between 40 and 50 years old in good health. Some clones in this sample may be carry-over from other donors' samples.

The rearrangement uses TRBV19 and TRBJ1-4; maybe TRBD1 (6 bases). The V end lost 0 bases, the J end lost 5 bases, and 10 bases lay between the germline ends. The germline V gene has CDR1 LNHDA and CDR2 SQIVND (reference sequence). The CDR3 spans 15 residues. CDR3 loop: CASSIDRTGNEKLFF. DNA of the CDR3: TGTGCCAGTAGTATAGATCGCACAGGGAATGAAAAACTGTTTTTT. Drawing the rest from reference TRBV19 and TRBJ1-4, the complete variable domain is DGGITQSPKYLFRKEGQNVTLSCEQNLNHDAMYWYRQDPGQGLRLIYYSQIVNDFQKGDIAEGYSVSREKKESFPLTVTSAQKNPTAFYLCASSIDRTGNEKLFFGSGTQLSVL.

J is TRBJ2-5 and V is TRBV2; D is unclear. Germline CDR1 reads SNHLY; CDR2 reads FYNNEI. V lost 8 bases, J lost 4 bases, and 5 bases lay in between. This CDR3 is built from 10 residues. In DNA, the CDR3 is TGTGCCAGCGGAAGAGAGACCCAGTACTTC. Translation gives CASGRETQYF.

The gene calls are TRBV4-1 and TRBJ2-7; possible D gene TRBD1, 6 bases. The V gene's germline CDR1 is MGHRA and CDR2 YSYEKL. Trimming cost V 0 bases and J 2 bases, with 11 bases left between them. CDR3 length: 15 residues. The CDR3 loop is CASSQDWTVAYEQYF. Written as DNA, the CDR3 is TGCGCCAGCAGCCAAGACTGGACAGTAGCCTACGAGCAGTACTTC.

Only one count was recorded for this clone. The J gene is TRBJ2-7, the V gene TRBV2, with TRBD1 as a possible D gene (6 bases). The CDR3 has 14 amino acids. Germline CDR1 is SNHLY and CDR2 is FYNNEI. The V and J ends lost 4 bases and 1 base respectively, with 11 bases between them. CDR3 amino acids: CASSGHRVSYEQYF. The CDR3 DNA sequence: TGTGCCAGCAGTGGGCACAGGGTATCCTACGAGCAGTACTTC.

V and J are TRBV28 and TRBJ2-7; perhaps D is TRBD1 or TRBD2 (5 bases each). V was trimmed by 6 bases and J by 0 bases, leaving 12 bases between them. The CDR3 covers 14 residues. Germline V gene data show CDR1 as MDHEN and CDR2 as SYDVKM. CDR3 coding DNA: TGTGCCAGCAGATCCCGGGACGACTCCTACGAGCAGTACTTC. It encodes CASRSRDDSYEQYF.

The V gene is TRBV19, the J gene TRBJ2-7; 11 positions agree with TRBD1. V lost 5 bases to trimming and J lost 0 bases; unmatched junction nucleotides: 6. The CDR3 is 16 residues long. The germline CDR1 and CDR2 sequences are LNHDA and SQIVND (reference sequence). CDR3 loop: CASSDPGTGGSYEQYF. Here the CDR3 DNA reads TGTGCCAGTAGTGACCCCGGGACAGGGGGCTCCTACGAGCAGTACTTC.

This clone has just one count. The rearrangement joins TRBV5-1 to TRBJ2-3, with TRBD1 matching 9 bases. Looked up from germline, CDR1 is SGHRS and CDR2 is YFSETQ. The CDR3 contains 16 residues. With 3 bases clipped from V and 4 bases from J, the junction kept 9 bases outside the gene matches. CDR3 DNA: TGCGCCAGCAGCTGGGGACAGGGTTGGACGTCAGATACGCAGTATTTT. This codes for CASSWGQGWTSDTQYF.

The gene calls are TRBV6-5 and TRBJ1-5, with 9 bases identical to TRBD1. Germline V gene sequence: CDR1 MNHEY, CDR2 SVGAGI. The CDR3 consists of 15 residues. Trimming at V came to 5 bases and at J to 2 bases, leaving 4 bases not matched to a gene. DNA for the CDR3: TGTGCCAGCAGTCGGGACAGGGAACGCAATCAGCCCCAGCATTTT. Encoded protein: CASSRDRERNQPQHF.

The CDR3 spells CAWSVGSQGAKNIQYF. The DNA for the CDR3 is TGTGCCTGGAGTGTGGGGAGCCAGGGGGCCAAAAACATTCAGTACTTC. The chain employs TRBV30 and TRBJ2-4, with a weak D call TRBD1 (6 bases). V gave up 0 bases and J gave up 1 base, with 13 bases separating them. Germline V gene sequence: CDR1 GTSNPN, CDR2 SVGIG (reference sequence). The CDR3 sequence is 16 residues long.

This clone appeared once. A clone one base away is much larger, so this may be a read error. CDR3 sequence: CASMGPHPYEQYF. CDR3 nucleotide sequence: TGTGCCAGCATGGGACCGCACCCCTACGAGCAGTACTTC. The rearrangement links TRBV28 to TRBJ2-7; D may be TRBD1 or TRBD2 (5 bases each). The germline V and J ends were trimmed by 7 bases and 2 bases, with 12 bases remaining between them. CDR1 MDHEN and CDR2 SYDVKM come from the germline V gene. The CDR3 is 13 residues long.